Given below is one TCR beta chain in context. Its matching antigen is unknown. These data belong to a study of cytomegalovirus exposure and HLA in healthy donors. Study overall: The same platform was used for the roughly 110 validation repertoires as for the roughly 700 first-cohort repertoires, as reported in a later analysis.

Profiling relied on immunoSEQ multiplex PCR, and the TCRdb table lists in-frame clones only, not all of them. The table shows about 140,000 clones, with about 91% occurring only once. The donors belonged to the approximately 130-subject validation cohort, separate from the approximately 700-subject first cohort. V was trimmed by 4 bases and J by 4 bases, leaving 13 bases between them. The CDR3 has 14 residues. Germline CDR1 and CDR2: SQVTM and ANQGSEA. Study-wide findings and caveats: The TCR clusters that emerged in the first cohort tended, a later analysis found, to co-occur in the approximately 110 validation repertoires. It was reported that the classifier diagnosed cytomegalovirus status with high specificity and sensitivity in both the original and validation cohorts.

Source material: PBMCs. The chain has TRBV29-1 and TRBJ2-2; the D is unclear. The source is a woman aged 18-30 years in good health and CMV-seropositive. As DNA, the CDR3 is TGCAGCGTTGGGGTGGGCTCCTCCACCGGGGAGCTGTTTTTT. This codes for CSVGVGSSTGELFF.